Detailed here is one TCR beta chain. The antigen is unknown. This sample was included in a study of human T cells and chemical hapten exposure. Study information: The use of 2% DPC on about 2 cm by about 2 cm of upper inner arm skin constituted sensitization. After 6 days, upper back 0.01% DPC patch tests were scored.

Stated time point: patch test 2, 6 weeks after DPC sensitization. As for treatment: therapeutic diphenylcyclopropenone sensitization with weekly scalp DPC. Trimming cost V 4 bases and J 6 bases; bases outside gene matches: 9. The V gene's germline CDR1 is SGHVS and CDR2 FQNEAQ. The CDR3 totals 17 residues. Overall study results and limits: Once DPC sensitization occurred, TCRs above 1 in 1000 frequency showed no change.

In the authors' workflow: Sample TCR totals centred on a median of around 96,000, ranging about 20,000 to 700,000. TCRdb used MiXCR to reprocess the RACE reads, holding one entry per CDR3 protein. What appears here as the V and J calls and clone size reflects TCRdb's work, not the paper's. This table has approximately 110,000 distinct CDR3 sequences, less than 10% appearing once. The sample here was whole blood, taken in connection with sensitization to the hapten diphenylcyclopropenone (DPC). V and J are TRBV7-8 and TRBJ2-1; 13 nucleotides agree with TRBD2. This TCR derives from a woman in her 40s with alopecia areata. Some clones in this sample may be carry-over from other donors' samples. CDR3 DNA: TGTGCCAGCAGCTCCAACCCCGGGACTAGCGGGACCAATGAGCAGTTCTTC. Its protein product is CASSSNPGTSGTNEQFF.